Listed below are T cell receptor beta chains from one sample, sequenced in a study of cytomegalovirus exposure and HLA in healthy donors. Libraries were prepared by immunoSEQ multiplex PCR; TCRdb keeps only in-frame clonotypes and omits some of them. Of 120,000 or so clones in the sample, around 83% were seen once. The sample comprised PBMCs. These receptors all stem from a human donor in good health. Each CDR3 is given with its conserved first and last residue. Fields, in order: CDR3 DNA, CDR3 protein, J gene, clone size, D gene, V gene. The D gene is left open where the match is weak. Rows give clone size only sometimes, using once, few, many, or a class for an expanded clone.

CDR3nt: TGTGCCAGCAGCTTAGCGGGGAAGTCTGAAAAACTGTTTTTT
CDR3aa: CASSLAGKSEKLFF
j_gene: TRBJ1-4
abundance: .
d_gene: .
v_gene: TRBV11-2

CDR3nt: TGTGCCAGCAGCTTGGGCGGAGTCGGTCATGGCTACACCTTC
CDR3aa: CASSLGGVGHGYTF
j_gene: TRBJ1-2
abundance: .
d_gene: .
v_gene: TRBV5-8

CDR3nt: TGTGCCAGCAGCTTAAGGGACAGGGGATCGAACACTGAAGCTTTCTTT
CDR3aa: CASSLRDRGSNTEAFF
j_gene: TRBJ1-1
abundance: .
d_gene: TRBD1
v_gene: TRBV7-8

CDR3nt: TGTGCCAGCAGCCCGGGACAGGAGAGCTCCTATAATTCACCCCTCCACTTT
CDR3aa: CASSPGQESSYNSPLHF
j_gene: TRBJ1-6
abundance: .
d_gene: TRBD1
v_gene: TRBV7-9

CDR3nt: TGCGCCAGCCAATCGGGGGGTTCGAACACCGGGGAGCTGTTTTTT
CDR3aa: CASQSGGSNTGELFF
j_gene: TRBJ2-2
abundance: .
d_gene: TRBD2
v_gene: TRBV5-1

CDR3nt: TGTGCCAGCTCAGCGACAGGGTCCCGCAATCAGCCCCAGCATTTT
CDR3aa: CASSATGSRNQPQHF
j_gene: TRBJ1-5
abundance: .
d_gene: TRBD1
v_gene: TRBV18

CDR3nt: TGTGCCAGCAGCTCCGGACTAGCGGGGGGCACAGATACGCAGTATTTT
CDR3aa: CASSSGLAGGTDTQYF
j_gene: TRBJ2-3
abundance: .
d_gene: TRBD2
v_gene: TRBV7-9

CDR3nt: TGCGCCAGCAGCCAACCCCTGGGGGGATACCGAGTTAAGAAGGGCTACACCTTC
CDR3aa: CASSQPLGGYRVKKGYTF
j_gene: TRBJ1-2
abundance: .
d_gene: .
v_gene: TRBV4-1

CDR3nt: TGTGCCAGCAGCCCGCGGGGGCTAGCGGGGGGAAAGACCCAGTACTTC
CDR3aa: CASSPRGLAGGKTQYF
j_gene: TRBJ2-5
abundance: .
d_gene: TRBD2
v_gene: TRBV2

CDR3nt: TGCGCCAGCGGAAAACAGGGAGGGAACTCACCCCTCCACTTT
CDR3aa: CASGKQGGNSPLHF
j_gene: TRBJ1-6
abundance: .
d_gene: .
v_gene: TRBV4-1

CDR3nt: TGTGCCAGCAGTTCCCTCGACGGGACTAGCGGGGGGAGGTGGAATGAGCAGTTCTTC
CDR3aa: CASSSLDGTSGGRWNEQFF
j_gene: TRBJ2-1
abundance: .
d_gene: TRBD2
v_gene: TRBV28

CDR3nt: TGTGCCAGCAGTTGCAGAAACTACAATCAGCCCCAGCATTTT
CDR3aa: CASSCRNYNQPQHF
j_gene: TRBJ1-5
abundance: .
d_gene: .
v_gene: TRBV6-6

CDR3nt: TGTGCCGGAGAGGACAGGGCTCTAGGGGTGCAGTACTTC
CDR3aa: CAGEDRALGVQYF
j_gene: TRBJ2-7
abundance: few
d_gene: TRBD1
v_gene: TRBV2

CDR3nt: TGTGCCAGCAGCGCGGGGGGGGGCTCTGGAAACACCATATATTTT
CDR3aa: CASSAGGGSGNTIYF
j_gene: TRBJ1-3
abundance: .
d_gene: .
v_gene: TRBV9

CDR3nt: TGTGCCAGCAGCTTTAATTTAGGGGTAGAGACCCAGTACTTC
CDR3aa: CASSFNLGVETQYF
j_gene: TRBJ2-5
abundance: .
d_gene: .
v_gene: TRBV5-4

CDR3nt: TGCGCCAGCAGTGATCACCTCCGCGACAGCCCCCCAGATACGCAGTATTTT
CDR3aa: CASSDHLRDSPPDTQYF
j_gene: TRBJ2-3
abundance: .
d_gene: .
v_gene: TRBV10-1

CDR3nt: TGTGCCAGCACCCGTCTGGCCCCGGAGCAGTTCTTC
CDR3aa: CASTRLAPEQFF
j_gene: TRBJ2-1
abundance: .
d_gene: .
v_gene: TRBV6-1

CDR3nt: TGTGCCAGCAGCGTAGGAGAAGACTATGGCTACACCTTC
CDR3aa: CASSVGEDYGYTF
j_gene: TRBJ1-2
abundance: .
d_gene: .
v_gene: TRBV9

CDR3nt: TGTGCCAGCAGGCCCCTAGCGGACTCCTACGGGCAGTACTTC
CDR3aa: CASRPLADSYGQYF
j_gene: TRBJ2-7
abundance: .
d_gene: TRBD2
v_gene: TRBV28

CDR3nt: TGTGCCACTCAACCCAGTAGCCAGGGGGCTAGTGGCCAGCCCCAGCATTTT
CDR3aa: CATQPSSQGASGQPQHF
j_gene: TRBJ1-5
abundance: .
d_gene: TRBD1
v_gene: TRBV19

CDR3nt: TGTGCCAGCGGTTATCTGACAGGGCGGATTACTGAAGCTTTCTTT
CDR3aa: CASGYLTGRITEAFF
j_gene: TRBJ1-1
abundance: .
d_gene: TRBD1
v_gene: TRBV6-5

CDR3nt: TGCGCCAGCAGCCAAGAACCAGGGGTGACTGGGGCCAACGTCCTGACTTTC
CDR3aa: CASSQEPGVTGANVLTF
j_gene: TRBJ2-6
abundance: .
d_gene: .
v_gene: TRBV4-1

CDR3nt: TGTGCCAGCAGCAAGACAGGGGCCATTCAGTACTTC
CDR3aa: CASSKTGAIQYF
j_gene: TRBJ2-4
abundance: .
d_gene: TRBD1
v_gene: TRBV9

CDR3nt: TGTGCCAGCAGCTTGGGATGGACAGGGGCTTATGGCTACACCTTC
CDR3aa: CASSLGWTGAYGYTF
j_gene: TRBJ1-2
abundance: .
d_gene: TRBD1
v_gene: TRBV7-9

CDR3nt: TGCGCCAGCAGCCACGAGGGCACGGTGAACACCGGGGAGCTGTTTTTT
CDR3aa: CASSHEGTVNTGELFF
j_gene: TRBJ2-2
abundance: .
d_gene: .
v_gene: TRBV4-1

CDR3nt: TGTGCCATCAGTCAAGTTGACAGGGAAAGGGGTGAAAAACTGTTTTTT
CDR3aa: CAISQVDRERGEKLFF
j_gene: TRBJ1-4
abundance: .
d_gene: TRBD1
v_gene: TRBV10-3

CDR3nt: TGTGCCAGCAGTTGGACAGGGTATAGGGCTGAAGCTTTCTTT
CDR3aa: CASSWTGYRAEAFF
j_gene: TRBJ1-1
abundance: .
d_gene: TRBD1
v_gene: TRBV27

CDR3nt: TGTGCCAGCAGGGGGACAGGGATGATAACTCTAGCCAAAAACATTCAGTACTTC
CDR3aa: CASRGTGMITLAKNIQYF
j_gene: TRBJ2-4
abundance: .
d_gene: TRBD1
v_gene: TRBV28

CDR3nt: TGTGCCAGCGGGGAGCGGGGAAACTCAGATACGCAGTATTTT
CDR3aa: CASGERGNSDTQYF
j_gene: TRBJ2-3
abundance: .
d_gene: TRBD2
v_gene: TRBV28

CDR3nt: TGTGCCAGCAGCGTAGCGGGGAGAGAGACCCAGTACTTC
CDR3aa: CASSVAGRETQYF
j_gene: TRBJ2-5
abundance: .
d_gene: TRBD2
v_gene: TRBV28

CDR3nt: TGTGCCAGCAGCTTAGTGGGGGCGGAGACCCAGTACTTC
CDR3aa: CASSLVGAETQYF
j_gene: TRBJ2-5
abundance: .
d_gene: .
v_gene: TRBV7-8